This TCR beta chain was retrieved from a study of beta chain features in type 1 diabetes. Every bit of the isolated RNA underwent reverse transcription, so sequencing read expressed TCRB transcripts. Produced via immunoSEQ multiplex PCR; TCRdb's table is partial and in-frame only. Of roughly 330,000 clones in the sample, approximately 11% were seen once. V dropped 4 bases and J dropped 5; count of bases not matched to a gene: 16. CDR1 is MNHEY and CDR2 is SMNVEV in the germline V gene (reference sequence). The CDR3 extends over 18 amino acids. This clone has more than one count but fewer than ten. V usage is TRBV27 and J usage is TRBJ2-7; 11 positions agree with TRBD2. This TCR came from a woman between 25 and 40 years old in good health. Sequencing was carried out using naive CD4+ T cells from blood. The CDR3 DNA reads as TGTGCCAGCAGTTCCCGCCTCCAAACTAGCGGGAGTCCCCACGAGCAGTACTTC. Translation gives CASSSRLQTSGSPHEQYF.